The sample holds one count of the clone carrying this T cell receptor (beta chain). The entry originates in a study of graft-versus-host responses after intestinal transplantation. There are 14 residues in the CDR3. Germline V gene data show CDR1 as SGHKS and CDR2 as YYEKEE (reference sequence). With 5 bases clipped from V and 4 bases from J, the junction kept 6 bases outside the gene matches. Produced via immunoSEQ multiplex PCR; TCRdb's table is partial and in-frame only. The repertoire consists of about 40,000 clones, with roughly 89% occurring once and the leading ten covering about 2.1%. The rearrangement joins TRBV5-5 to TRBJ2-1; 7 bases match TRBD1. This clonotype originated in a human patient who received an intestinal transplant, so some T cells may come from the graft donor. Sequenced here: PBMCs, sampled 300 to 320 days after intestinal transplant. The CDR3 bases are TGTGCCAGCAGTCCCGGACAGGATTACAATGAGCAGTTCTTC. Protein: CASSPGQDYNEQFF. Complete variable domain (other parts from reference TRBV5-5 and TRBJ2-1): DAGVTQSPTHLIKTRGQQVTLRCSPISGHKSVSWYQQVLGQGPQFIFQYYEKEERGRGNFPDRFSARQFPNYSSELNVNALLLGDSALYLCASSPGQDYNEQFFGPGTRLTVL.